Shown below are 5 T cell receptor beta chains from a single sample sequenced in a study of cytomegalovirus exposure and HLA in healthy donors. A multiplex PCR was run with 60 Vbeta primers and 13 Jbeta primers. The method was immunoSEQ multiplex PCR; TCRdb's version includes in-frame clones alone and lacks a portion of them. The sample contains some 120,000 clones, approximately 70% of which appear only once. Sequenced material: PBMCs. Receptors were obtained from a man aged 30 to 45 in good health and CMV-seropositive.

V usage is TRBV19 and J usage is TRBJ1-6; 11 bases agree with TRBD1. CDR1 and CDR2 (germline): LNHDA, SQIVND (reference sequence). The CDR3 has 15 residues. The trim removed 4 bases at V and 9 bases at J, leaving 5 bases unmatched. For the CDR3, the DNA is TGTGCCAGTAGTAGCGGACAGGGGGCGCCTTCACCCCTCCACTTT. It encodes CASSSGQGAPSPLHF. The full variable domain, in which reference TRBV19 and TRBJ1-6 provide the parts outside the CDR3, is DGGITQSPKYLFRKEGQNVTLSCEQNLNHDAMYWYRQDPGQGLRLIYYSQIVNDFQKGDIAEGYSVSREKKESFPLTVTSAQKNPTAFYLCASSSGQGAPSPLHFGNGTRLTVT.

The V call is TRBV5-3, the J call TRBJ2-7; tentatively, D is TRBD1 (7 bases). TRBV5-3 is treated as an ORF (open reading frame) with a function not yet certain. Trimming took off 3 bases at V and 6 bases at J, with 22 bases between the two ends. This CDR3 is built from 16 residues. CDR3 in DNA: TGTGCCAGAAGCTCCCACCTCCCGGCAGGGGGGAGCGAGCAGTACGTC. It codes for CARSSHLPAGGSEQYV.

In nucleotides, the CDR3 is TGTGCCAGCTCACCCTTAAGCGGACAGGGGGCGTCGAACACTGAAGCTTTCTTT. Amino acids: CASSPLSGQGASNTEAFF. The genes are TRBV18 and TRBJ1-1; TRBD1 aligns across 11 bases. V shed 3 bases, J shed 1 base, and the junction held 10 bases outside the gene matches. The CDR3 length is 18 residues. Germline V gene data show CDR1 as KGHSH and CDR2 as LQKENI.

This clone has more than one count but fewer than ten. The chain employs TRBV7-6 and TRBJ2-5, with TRBD1 matching over 8 bases. Gene TRBJ2-7 matches the end of the DNA better, so the J call may be wrong. CDR3 length: 18 residues. CDR1 is SGHVS, CDR2 FNYEAQ, per germline. CDR3 sequence reads: CASSSQGQGRDRGFEQYF. The CDR3 nucleotides read TGTGCCAGCAGCTCTCAAGGACAGGGTCGGGATAGAGGGTTCGAGCAGTACTTC.

This chain joins TRBV7-3 and TRBJ2-1; 9 nucleotides match TRBD2. V shed 1 base and J 8 bases; nucleotides not matched to a gene: 6. Germline CDR1 reads SGHTA; CDR2 reads FQGTGA. This CDR3 is 15 amino acids long. In nucleotides, the CDR3 is TGTGCCAGCAGCTTAAGGGCGGGAGGGCCCCATGAGCAGTTCTTC. Translation gives CASSLRAGGPHEQFF. Combining the CDR3 with reference TRBV7-3 and TRBJ2-1 gives the whole variable domain GAGVSQTPSNKVTEKGKYVELRCDPISGHTALYWYRQSLGQGPEFLIYFQGTGAADDSGLPNDRFFAVRPEGSVSTLKIQRTERGDSAVYLCASSLRAGGPHEQFFGPGTRLTVL.